Below, 10 T cell receptor beta chains from the same sample are listed, as sequenced in a study of regulatory T cells in long-lasting Graves disease. To make TCR beta libraries, researchers used iRepertoire HTBI primers and Arm-PCR of CDR3 regions. TCRdb ran MiXCR on the multiplex PCR reads and lists one entry per CDR3 protein. Seen here are 350,000 to 550,000 distinct CDR3 sequences, approximately 15% observed once, and the top ten hold approximately 16%. Time point described: newly diagnosed GD, antithyroid drugs for less than 3 months. The TCR library used RNA extracted from PBMCs. These data also featured in a second study, about T cells in Graves' hyperthyroidism and ophthalmopathy.

The sample was peripheral blood mononuclear cells (PBMCs), taken at new diagnosis, from a patient treated with antithyroid drugs. The receptors stem from a young woman with Graves disease.

This clonotype has a count of ten or more. The chain carries TRBV28 and TRBJ2-2; 8 positions agree with TRBD1. The V segment lost 10 bases and the J segment 3 bases; nucleotides outside the gene matches: 4. Germline CDR1 and CDR2: MDHEN and SYDVKM. The CDR3 has 13 amino acids. The CDR3 protein is CATRTGYTGELFF. The CDR3 DNA sequence: TGTGCCACCCGGACAGGGTACACCGGGGAGCTGTTTTTT.

The rearrangement links TRBV3-1 to TRBJ2-7; TRBD2 matches 9 bases. V gave up 2 bases and J gave up 8 bases; unmatched junction bases: 13. CDR1 LGHDT and CDR2 YNNKEL come from the germline V gene (reference sequence). This CDR3 is built from 16 residues. CDR3 DNA sequence: TGTGCCAGCAGCCAATCGGGGGGGACTAGCACGGCCCAGCAGTACTTC. The encoded protein is CASSQSGGTSTAQQYF.

The sample holds many counts of this clonotype. The V call is TRBV20-1, the J call TRBJ2-7; TRBD1 matches 7 bases. The V gene end was trimmed by 3 bases and the J gene end by 0 bases; junction bases not matched to a gene: 5. In germline, CDR1 is DFQATT, CDR2 SNEGSKA (reference sequence). The CDR3 is 14 residues long. The CDR3 reads CSASPGGTSYEQYF. For the CDR3, the DNA is TGCAGTGCTAGTCCAGGGGGAACCTCCTACGAGCAGTACTTC.

A word on this clonotype: This may be a read error: a much more frequent sequence differs by one nucleotide. The V gene is TRBV28, the J gene TRBJ2-3; 12 positions agree with TRBD2. Looked up from germline, CDR1 is MDHEN and CDR2 is SYDVKM. The CDR3 consists of 17 residues. Trimming cost V 0 bases and J 4 bases; bases outside gene matches: 5. The CDR3: CASSLCPGTSGSDTQYF. CDR3 nucleotide sequence: TGTGCCAGCAGTTTATGTCCCGGGACTAGCGGGTCAGATACGCAGTATTTT. The whole variable domain, remainder taken from reference TRBV28 and TRBJ2-3, is DVKVTQSSRYLVKRTGEKVFLECVQDMDHENMFWYRQDPGLGLRLIYFSYDVKMKEKGDIPEGYSVSREKKERFSLILESASTNQTSMYLCASSLCPGTSGSDTQYFGPGTRLTVL.

This clonotype was counted ten times or more. The chain employs TRBV5-1 and TRBJ2-1; 11 bases align to TRBD2. Germline loops: CDR1 SGHRS, CDR2 YFSETQ. This CDR3 region has 16 residues. Trimming cost V 7 bases and J 4 bases; bases outside gene matches: 10. CDR3 in DNA: TGCGCCAGCGCCACCGGGACTAGCGGAGGGTACAATGAGCAGTTCTTC. Its translation: CASATGTSGGYNEQFF.

The rearrangement uses TRBV7-2 and TRBJ2-4, with 10 bases matching TRBD1. Unmatched junction bases numbered 6, after V lost 2 bases and J lost 8 bases. Germline V gene data show CDR1 as SGHTA and CDR2 as FQGNSA. This CDR3 has 15 residues. CDR3 sequence: CASSLSGQGGYIQYF. The CDR3 region has the DNA TGTGCCAGCAGCTTATCCGGACAGGGGGGGTACATTCAGTACTTC.

This clonotype was observed many times. This chain joins TRBV3-1 and TRBJ2-1; TRBD2 matches 10 bases. Unmatched junction bases numbered 9, after V lost 1 base and J lost 9 bases. Germline V lookup: CDR1 LGHDT, CDR2 YNNKEL (reference sequence). The CDR3 spans 16 residues. CDR3 residues: CASSQARLAGVGEQFF. DNA for the CDR3: TGTGCCAGCAGCCAAGCCCGGCTAGCGGGAGTCGGTGAGCAGTTCTTC.

The rearrangement joins TRBV20-1 to TRBJ2-7, with 8 bases identical to TRBD1. CDR3 size: 15 residues. From germline, CDR1 is DFQATT and CDR2 SNEGSKA (reference sequence). The V gene end was trimmed by 2 bases and the J gene end by 0 bases; junction bases not matched to a gene: 6. The CDR3 loop is CSARSPQGASYEQYF. DNA of the CDR3: TGCAGTGCTAGAAGTCCCCAGGGGGCCTCCTACGAGCAGTACTTC.

This clonotype was detected only a few times. A read error may explain this, as a much larger clone is one base away. The CDR3 does not close with the conserved phenylalanine or tryptophan, likely indicating a read error. The chain employs TRBV3-1 and TRBJ2-1; TRBD2 matches 10 bases. Germline V gene lookup returns CDR1 LGHDT and CDR2 YNNKEL (reference sequence). This CDR3 is built from 15 residues. The V gene end was trimmed by 3 bases and the J gene end by 2 bases; junction bases not matched to a gene: 1. The CDR3 bases are TGTGCCAGCAGCCAGGGACTAGCGACCTACAATGAGCAGTTCTGC. This gives the protein CASSQGLATYNEQFC.

This clonotype occurred many times. This rearrangement joins TRBV10-3 to TRBJ2-7; TRBD1 agrees at 8 bases. The V gene's germline CDR1 is ENHRY and CDR2 SYGVKD. The V gene end was trimmed by 5 bases and the J gene end by 2 bases; junction bases not matched to a gene: 2. This CDR3 comprises 13 residues. In DNA, the CDR3 is TGTGCCATCAGTCGGACAGGGACCTACGAGCAGTACTTC. It yields the protein CAISRTGTYEQYF.